This is a list of T cell receptor beta chains from one sample in a study of blood T cells in healthy people across ages. TCRdb passed the 5' RACE reads through MiXCR, listing each CDR3 protein once. The data show about 800,000 distinct CDR3 sequences, with about 42% seen just once and 15% to 20% held by the top ten. The specimen sequenced was blood. These receptors were obtained from a man older than 75 in good health. Both conserved end residues are part of each CDR3. The listing skips clone size in some rows; elsewhere it reads once, few, many or a size class.

J | V | size | CDR3
TRBJ2-7 | TRBV30 | NA | CAWSLAGTSYEQYF
TRBJ2-5 | TRBV13 | NA | CASRQGVEETQYF
TRBJ2-1 | TRBV3-1 | many | CASSLTGLTYNEQFF
TRBJ2-3 | TRBV20-1 | few | CSSRESTDTQYF
TRBJ1-2 | TRBV4-1 | NA | CASSQDEDYTF
TRBJ2-7 | TRBV29-1 | few | CSVGGETGLYEQYF
TRBJ2-7 | TRBV20-1 | NA | CSASQLASYEQYF
TRBJ2-1 | TRBV10-3 | many | CAISSGNEQFF
TRBJ2-3 | TRBV12-3/TRBV12-4 | NA | CASSSDHGPRLAGYTDTQYF
TRBJ1-5 | TRBV10-3 | few | CAISGDGNQPQHF
TRBJ1-1 | TRBV7-9 | NA | CASRLQGNTEAFF
TRBJ1-5 | TRBV18 | few | CASSPGADHNQPQHF
TRBJ2-1 | TRBV29-1 | few | CSVEFAAKTYNEQFF
TRBJ2-5 | TRBV7-2 | NA | CASSRRRVETQYF
TRBJ2-7 | TRBV7-2 | many | CASSLVPDPPSEQYF
TRBJ2-1 | TRBV7-6 | NA | CASSLWVSGSSYNEQFF
TRBJ1-5 | TRBV4-1 | NA | CASSRSGAGQPQHF
NA | TRBV7-2 | NA | CASSLEQSSYNEQYF
TRBJ1-4 | TRBV7-8 | once | CASSWAQGGELFF
TRBJ2-7 | TRBV20-1 | few | CSATGTSGTSGSTYEQYF
TRBJ1-5 | TRBV12-3/TRBV12-4 | NA | CASSQTGAGNQPQHF
TRBJ2-5 | TRBV7-2 | few | CASSRRRFQETQYF